The 13 T cell receptor beta chains reported below all come from one sample, sequenced in a study of OX40 agonist ivuxolimab in advanced cancers. TCRdb's copy holds only in-frame clones and misses some; the assay was immunoSEQ multiplex PCR. The sample includes 48,000 or so clones, around 90% seen only once; the top ten take less than 2.5%. Sequencing used CD4+ or CD8+ T cells sorted from blood, obtained in a trial of the OX40 agonist ivuxolimab. These receptor sequences come from an adult with an advanced solid tumor such as melanoma, head and neck, liver or kidney cancer.

The chain recombines TRBV19 with TRBJ1-4; D is uncertain. The V end was cut by 0 bases, the J end by 0 bases, with 14 bases between. The CDR3 loop spans 18 amino acids. CDR1 LNHDA and CDR2 SQIVND come from the germline V gene (reference sequence). CDR3 residues: CASSIDLHKPATNEKLFF. The CDR3 coding sequence is TGTGCCAGTAGTATAGATTTGCACAAGCCCGCAACTAATGAAAAACTGTTTTTT.

The gene calls are TRBV7-9 and TRBJ1-1; 8 nucleotides line up with TRBD1. Germline loops: CDR1 SEHNR, CDR2 FQNEAQ (reference sequence). V lost 5 bases and J lost 6; bases outside the gene matches: 8. This CDR3 spans 14 amino acids. CDR3 nucleotides: TGTGCCAGCAGCGCACAGGGGGTACGACCTGAAGCTTTCTTT. Its protein product is CASSAQGVRPEAFF.

V gene TRBV30 combines with J gene TRBJ1-5; 10 bases align to TRBD1. Looked up from germline, CDR1 is GTSNPN and CDR2 is SVGIG (reference sequence). V shed 5 bases and J 7 bases; nucleotides not matched to a gene: 5. This CDR3 contains 13 residues. The CDR3 DNA sequence: TGTGCCTGGTCGACAGGGGGCAGGCAGCCCCAGCATTTT. It codes for CAWSTGGRQPQHF.

The chain uses TRBV21-1 and TRBJ1-2; the table's D call of TRBD1 was not tested on the DNA. TRBV21-1 is flagged as a pseudogene. The CDR3 is made up of 15 amino acids. In nucleotides, the CDR3 is TGTGCCAGCAGCAACACCATCTCAGGGTTCTATGGCTACACCTTC. This sequence encodes CASSNTISGFYGYTF.

The chain joins TRBV5-1 to TRBJ2-3; 10 bases are a match to TRBD1. V gave up 0 bases and J gave up 3 bases; unmatched junction bases: 1. This CDR3 is built from 15 residues. Germline CDR1 SGHRS, CDR2 YFSETQ. CDR3 sequence reads: CASSLGQGATDTQYF. The CDR3 nucleotides are TGCGCCAGCAGCTTGGGACAGGGGGCGACAGATACGCAGTATTTT.

The chain carries TRBV7-9 and TRBJ1-5, with no clear D. The germline CDR1 and CDR2 sequences are SEHNR and FQNEAQ (reference sequence). The V end lost 3 bases, the J end lost 4 bases, and 13 bases lay between the germline ends. The length of the CDR3 is 15 residues. The DNA for the CDR3 is TGTGCCAGCAGCTTCGTTCCAGACCGGAATCAGCCCCAGCATTTT. Translated, it gives CASSFVPDRNQPQHF.

The chain is built from TRBV6-4 and TRBJ1-1; D gene unclear. V lost 6 bases, J lost 1 base, and 12 bases lay in between. The CDR3 has 14 residues. Per germline, CDR1 MRHNA and CDR2 SNTAGT. CDR3 DNA sequence: TGTGCCAGCAGAAAGGACGGTACGAACACTGAAGCTTTCTTT. The encoded protein is CASRKDGTNTEAFF.

The CDR3 reads CASSPRQGYNSPLHF. CDR3 DNA sequence: TGTGCCAGCAGCCCTCGACAGGGGTATAATTCACCCCTCCACTTT. The rearrangement links TRBV7-2 to TRBJ1-6; 8 positions match TRBD1. The CDR3 contains 15 residues. CDR1 SGHTA and CDR2 FQGNSA come from the germline V gene. V lost 5 bases, J lost 4 bases, and 4 bases stayed unmatched.

This clone was observed a single time. The chain couples TRBV5-1 to TRBJ1-4; a possible D gene is TRBD1 (6 bases). The CDR3 consists of 15 residues. V gave up 5 bases and J gave up 0 bases, with 11 bases separating them. Germline values: CDR1 SGHRS, CDR2 YFSETQ. CDR3 sequence: CASRAGDATNEKLFF. The CDR3 nucleotides are TGCGCCAGCAGGGCAGGGGACGCAACTAATGAAAAACTGTTTTTT. Looking up the rest from reference TRBV5-1 and TRBJ1-4 gives the full variable domain: KAGVTQTPRYLIKTRGQQVTLSCSPISGHRSVSWYQQTPGQGLQFLFEYFSETQRNKGNFPGRFSGRQFSNSRSEMNVSTLELGDSALYLCASRAGDATNEKLFFGSGTQLSVL.

The V gene is TRBV30, the J gene TRBJ1-5; D possibly corresponds to TRBD1 (5 bases). V was cut by 4 bases and J by 4 bases, with 8 bases left in between. Germline loops: CDR1 GTSNPN, CDR2 SVGIG (reference sequence). The CDR3 is made up of 12 amino acids. CDR3 region: CAWTTGNQPQHF. DNA of the CDR3: TGTGCCTGGACCACAGGTAATCAGCCCCAGCATTTT.

V and J are TRBV19 and TRBJ1-4; D is perhaps TRBD1 (6 bases). This CDR3 has 13 amino acids. Trimming cost V 5 bases and J 5 bases, with 9 bases left between them. CDR1 and CDR2 from the germline V gene are LNHDA and SQIVND (reference sequence). CDR3 nucleotide sequence: TGTGCCAGTAGTGTACAGGGAAATGAAAAACTGTTTTTT. This sequence encodes CASSVQGNEKLFF.

The chain combines TRBV9 with TRBJ2-1; D ambiguous. V was shortened by 0 bases and J by 0 bases, with 7 bases between the two germline ends. The CDR3 is made up of 15 amino acids. Germline V gives CDR1 SGDLS, CDR2 YYNGEE. This chain's CDR3 is CASSVDTNSYNEQFF. The CDR3 DNA is TGTGCCAGCAGCGTAGACACTAACTCCTACAATGAGCAGTTCTTC.

The CDR3 sequence: CASSQDYEPQETQYF. The CDR3 nucleotides read TGCGCCAGCAGCCAAGATTATGAACCTCAAGAGACCCAGTACTTC. The rearrangement joins TRBV4-1 to TRBJ2-5; no firm D call. V dropped 0 bases and J dropped 2 bases, with 10 bases sitting between them. The germline gives CDR1 MGHRA, CDR2 YSYEKL. There are 15 residues in the CDR3.